A single sample gave rise to the 10 T cell receptor beta chains below, sequenced in a study of shared clonotypes between healthy human individuals. The assay was immunoSEQ multiplex PCR, and TCRdb's table has in-frame clones only and misses some. The data hold 2 million to 2.5 million clones, with 90% to 96% observed a single time. The specimen was naive CD4+ T cells sorted from blood. The subset: CD45RA+ positively selected. The receptors originated from a man aged 18 to 29 in good health.

The count of this clone is one. V gene TRBV19 combines with J gene TRBJ2-1; possible D gene TRBD2, 7 bases. The CDR3 is 13 amino acids. V lost 4 bases and J lost 13, with 17 bases in between. The germline gives CDR1 LNHDA, CDR2 SQIVND (reference sequence). CDR3 DNA sequence: TGTGCCAGTAGTAGCACCGGGGGCGGGAGTCAGTTCTTC. It yields the protein CASSSTGGGSQFF.

The chain recombines TRBV2 with TRBJ2-7, with D unresolved. Trimming removed 4 bases from V and 0 bases from J, with 13 bases in between. The CDR3 has 15 residues. In germline, CDR1 is SNHLY, CDR2 FYNNEI. CDR3 coding DNA: TGTGCCAGCAGTGCGAGGCAGGCAACCTCCTACGAGCAGTACTTC. Translation: CASSARQATSYEQYF.

This chain uses TRBV9 with TRBJ2-1, with D tentatively TRBD1 (6 bases). This CDR3 region has 13 residues. In germline, CDR1 is SGDLS, CDR2 YYNGEE. The ends were cut back, 3 bases at V and 9 bases at J, with 13 bases in the middle. The CDR3 sequence: CASSAGERGEQFF. The CDR3 DNA reads as TGTGCCAGCAGCGCAGGGGAAAGGGGTGAGCAGTTCTTC. The variable domain in full, completed from reference TRBV9 and TRBJ2-1, reads DSGVTQTPKHLITATGQRVTLRCSPRSGDLSVYWYQQSLDQGLQFLIQYYNGEERAKGNILERFSAQQFPDLHSELNLSSLELGDSALYFCASSAGERGEQFFGPGTRLTVL.

The chain carries TRBV10-3 and TRBJ2-2; the D gene is possibly TRBD1 (5 bases). The CDR3 runs 14 residues. Trimming shortened V by 3 bases and J by 1 base, and 6 bases separated the two germline ends. Germline values: CDR1 ENHRY, CDR2 SYGVKD. CDR3 DNA sequence: TGTGCCATCAGTGACAGGGAGAACACCGGGGAGCTGTTTTTT. Its translation is CAISDRENTGELFF.

The sample holds one count of this clone. The chain recombines TRBV19 with TRBJ2-3, with 13 bases identical to TRBD2. V shed 3 bases, J shed 0 bases, and the junction held 6 bases outside the gene matches. Germline assignment: CDR1 LNHDA and CDR2 SQIVND (reference sequence). CDR3 length: 18 residues. The CDR3 coding sequence is TGTGCCAGTAGTATTTGGACTAGCGGGGGCCGAAGCACAGATACGCAGTATTTT. Protein sequence: CASSIWTSGGRSTDTQYF.

The genes are TRBV2 and TRBJ1-2; D unresolved. V lost 6 bases, J lost 2 bases, and 7 bases lay in between. CDR3 length: 12 amino acids. Germline lookup yields CDR1 SNHLY and CDR2 FYNNEI. CDR3 sequence reads: CASRVLNYGYTF. As DNA, the CDR3 is TGTGCCAGCAGGGTCCTCAACTATGGCTACACCTTC. Using reference TRBV2 and TRBJ1-2 for the parts outside the CDR3, the full variable domain is EPEVTQTPSHQVTQMGQEVILRCVPISNHLYFYWYRQILGQKVEFLVSFYNNEISEKSEIFDDQFSVERPDGSNFTLKIRSTKLEDSAMYFCASRVLNYGYTFGSGTRLTVV.

This clone was picked up one time. The chain recombines TRBV5-6 with TRBJ2-1; perhaps TRBD1 as D (6 bases). The length of the CDR3 is 17 residues. Germline values: CDR1 SGHDT, CDR2 YYEEEE. V shed 3 bases and J shed 5 bases, with 21 bases lying between them. CDR3 protein: CASSSITARDTDNEQFF. The CDR3 DNA reads as TGTGCCAGCAGCTCCATAACTGCCCGGGACACAGACAATGAGCAGTTCTTC.

The chain uses TRBV5-6 and TRBJ2-3; D tentatively reads TRBD1 or TRBD2 (5 bases each). The CDR3 is 15 residues long. The V gene lost 1 base and the J gene lost 2 bases, with 11 bases spanning the gap. Germline assignment: CDR1 SGHDT and CDR2 YYEEEE. CDR3 protein: CASSLLGDDTDTQYF. CDR3 nucleotides: TGTGCCAGCAGCTTGCTTGGGGACGACACAGATACGCAGTATTTT.

The chain employs TRBV28 and TRBJ1-6; no definite D call. Looked up from germline, CDR1 is MDHEN and CDR2 is SYDVKM. The ends were cut back, 2 bases at V and 0 bases at J, with 20 bases in the middle. The CDR3 extends over 20 amino acids. The CDR3 DNA is TGTGCCAGCAGTTTAAGCACCGTAAGACACTTGAGCTCCTATAATTCACCCCTCCACTTT. Its translation: CASSLSTVRHLSSYNSPLHF.

The chain uses TRBV25-1 and TRBJ1-2; D is possibly TRBD1 (5 bases). CDR1 is MGHDK, CDR2 SYGVNS, per germline. This CDR3 has 14 amino acids. With 2 bases removed from V and 4 bases from J, the gap between germline ends came to 11 bases. CDR3 region: CASSERGLIYGYTF. The CDR3 DNA is TGTGCCAGCAGTGAAAGGGGCCTAATCTATGGCTACACCTTC.